The present T cell receptor (beta chain) was sequenced within a study of T cells in Graves' hyperthyroidism and ophthalmopathy. Germline V gene lookup returns CDR1 MNHEY and CDR2 SVGEGT. The CDR3 is made up of 16 amino acids. V shed 8 bases and J shed 0 bases, with 17 bases lying between them. This clonotype showed up many times. Diagnosing involved the use of clinical symptoms, serum thyroxine and TRAb, thyroid ultrasound and orbital computed tomography. Using RNA transcripts as the source, TCR beta CDR3 regions were amplified. The TCR CDR3 was amplified in a first-round RT-PCR using the HTBI primer set. TCRdb re-called the multiplex PCR reads with MiXCR, one entry per CDR3 protein. The sample includes more than 500,000 distinct CDR3 sequences, about 45% of them seen just once.

The chain couples TRBV6-2 or TRBV6-3 to TRBJ1-5; D is perhaps TRBD1 (5 bases). The sequencing input was peripheral blood or thyroid tissue (not recorded which). This receptor was identified in an adult woman with Graves' disease, either hyperthyroidism or ophthalmopathy (not recorded which). CDR3 region: CASQHSGTHSNQPQHF. The CDR3 DNA reads TGTGCCAGCCAACACTCCGGGACTCATAGCAATCAGCCCCAGCATTTT.